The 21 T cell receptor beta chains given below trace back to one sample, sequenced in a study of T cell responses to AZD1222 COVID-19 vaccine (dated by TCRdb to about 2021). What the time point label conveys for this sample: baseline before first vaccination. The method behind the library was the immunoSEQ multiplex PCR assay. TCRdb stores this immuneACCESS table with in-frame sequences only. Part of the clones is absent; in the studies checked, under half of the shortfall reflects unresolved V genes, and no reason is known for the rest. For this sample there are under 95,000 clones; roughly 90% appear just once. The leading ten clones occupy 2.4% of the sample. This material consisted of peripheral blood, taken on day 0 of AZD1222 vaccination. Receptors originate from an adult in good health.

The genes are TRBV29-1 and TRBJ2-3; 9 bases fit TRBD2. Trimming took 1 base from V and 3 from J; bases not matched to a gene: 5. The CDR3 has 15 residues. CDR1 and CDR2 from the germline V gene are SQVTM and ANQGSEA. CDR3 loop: CSVEGGRARTDTQYF. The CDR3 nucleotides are TGCAGCGTTGAAGGCGGGAGGGCCCGTACAGATACGCAGTATTTT.

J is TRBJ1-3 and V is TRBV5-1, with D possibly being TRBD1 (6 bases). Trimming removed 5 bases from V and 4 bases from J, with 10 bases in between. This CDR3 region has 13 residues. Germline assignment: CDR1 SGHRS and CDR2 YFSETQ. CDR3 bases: TGCGCCAGCAGACGTGACAGGGGAAACACCATATATTTT. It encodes CASRRDRGNTIYF.

The CDR3 is CASSLGLADTQYF. The DNA of the CDR3 is TGTGCCAGCAGTTTAGGGCTGGCAGATACGCAGTATTTT. The rearrangement links TRBV12-3 or TRBV12-4 to TRBJ2-3; D remains unclear. V lost 1 base to trimming and J lost 4 bases, with 6 bases between them. CDR3 length equals 13 residues.

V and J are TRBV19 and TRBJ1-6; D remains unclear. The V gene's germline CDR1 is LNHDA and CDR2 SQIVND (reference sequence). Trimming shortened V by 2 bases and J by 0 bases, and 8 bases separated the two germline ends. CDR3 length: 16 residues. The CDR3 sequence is CASSILQSSYNSPLHF. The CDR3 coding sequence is TGTGCCAGTAGTATACTCCAAAGCTCCTATAATTCACCCCTCCACTTT.

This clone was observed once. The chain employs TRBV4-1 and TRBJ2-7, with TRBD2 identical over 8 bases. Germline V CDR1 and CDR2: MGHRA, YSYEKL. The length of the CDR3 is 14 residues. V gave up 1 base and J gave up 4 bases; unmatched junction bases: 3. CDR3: CASSQGGGMYEQYF. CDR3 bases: TGCGCCAGCAGCCAAGGCGGGGGGATGTACGAGCAGTACTTC.

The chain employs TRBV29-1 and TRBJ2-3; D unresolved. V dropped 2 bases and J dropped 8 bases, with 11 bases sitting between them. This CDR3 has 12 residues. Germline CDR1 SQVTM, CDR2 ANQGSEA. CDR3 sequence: CSVEFTVGTQYF. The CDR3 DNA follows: TGCAGCGTTGAATTTACGGTGGGTACGCAGTATTTT.

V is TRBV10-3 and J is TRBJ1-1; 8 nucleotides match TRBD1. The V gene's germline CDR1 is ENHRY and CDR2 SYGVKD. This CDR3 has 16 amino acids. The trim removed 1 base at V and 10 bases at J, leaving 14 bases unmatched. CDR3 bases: TGTGCCATCAGTGAGTTCTCCGGACAGGGAATTGGTGCAGCTTTCTTT. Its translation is CAISEFSGQGIGAAFF.

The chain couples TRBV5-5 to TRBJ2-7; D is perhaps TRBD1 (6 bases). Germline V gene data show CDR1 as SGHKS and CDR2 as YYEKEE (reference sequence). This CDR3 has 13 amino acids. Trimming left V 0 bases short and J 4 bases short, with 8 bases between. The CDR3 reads CASSLARGYEQYF. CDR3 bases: TGTGCCAGCAGCTTGGCCAGGGGTTACGAGCAGTACTTC.

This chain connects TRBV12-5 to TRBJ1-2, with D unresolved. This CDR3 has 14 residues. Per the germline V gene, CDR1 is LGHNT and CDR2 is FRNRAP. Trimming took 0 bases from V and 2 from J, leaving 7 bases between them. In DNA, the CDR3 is TGTGCTAGTGGTTTGGTACCACCGAACTATGGCTACACCTTC. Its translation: CASGLVPPNYGYTF.

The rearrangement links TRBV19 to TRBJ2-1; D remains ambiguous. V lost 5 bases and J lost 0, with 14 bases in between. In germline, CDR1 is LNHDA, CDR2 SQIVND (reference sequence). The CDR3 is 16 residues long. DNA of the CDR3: TGTGCCAGTAGTCCCATGGCACTACGCTCCTACAATGAGCAGTTCTTC. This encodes CASSPMALRSYNEQFF.

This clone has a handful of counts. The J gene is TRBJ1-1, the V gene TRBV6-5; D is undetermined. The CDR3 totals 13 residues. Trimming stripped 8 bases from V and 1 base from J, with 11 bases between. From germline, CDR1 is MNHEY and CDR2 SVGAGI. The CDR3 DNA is TGTGCCAGCGATCAGGTAGGGAACACTGAAGCTTTCTTT. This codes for CASDQVGNTEAFF.

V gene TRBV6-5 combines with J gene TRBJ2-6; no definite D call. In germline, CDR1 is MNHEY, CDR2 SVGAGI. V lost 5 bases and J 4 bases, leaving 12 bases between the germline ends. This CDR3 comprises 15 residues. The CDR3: CASSNEDPGANVLTF. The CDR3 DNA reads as TGTGCCAGCAGTAATGAGGACCCGGGGGCCAACGTCCTGACTTTC.

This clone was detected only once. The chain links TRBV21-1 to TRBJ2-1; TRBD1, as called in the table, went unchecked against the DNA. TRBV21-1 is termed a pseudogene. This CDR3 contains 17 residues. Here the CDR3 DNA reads TGTGCCAGCAGCAAAATTCCTGGGACAGGGATGCCAGGTGAGCAGTTCTTC. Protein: CASSKIPGTGMPGEQFF.

The chain's CDR3 is CASSEDGGAYNEQFF. The DNA for the CDR3 is TGTGCCAGCAGTGAAGACGGGGGGGCGTACAATGAGCAGTTCTTC. This chain uses TRBV2 with TRBJ2-1, with 8 bases identical to TRBD2. CDR3 length: 15 residues. Looked up from germline, CDR1 is SNHLY and CDR2 is FYNNEI. Trimming took 1 base from V and 4 from J; bases not matched to a gene: 3.

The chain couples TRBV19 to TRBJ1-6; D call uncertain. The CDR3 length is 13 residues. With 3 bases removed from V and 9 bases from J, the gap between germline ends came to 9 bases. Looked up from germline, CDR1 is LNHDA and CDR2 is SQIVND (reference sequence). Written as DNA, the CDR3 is TGTGCCAGTAGTATCGGGAGTAGTTCACCCCTCCACTTT. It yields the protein CASSIGSSSPLHF.

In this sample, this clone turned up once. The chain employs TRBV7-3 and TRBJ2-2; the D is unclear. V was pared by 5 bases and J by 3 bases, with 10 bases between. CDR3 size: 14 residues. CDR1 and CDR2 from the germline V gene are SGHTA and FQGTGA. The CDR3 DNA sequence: TGTGCCAGCAGCCCGTGGGCCTACACCGGGGAGCTGTTTTTT. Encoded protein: CASSPWAYTGELFF.

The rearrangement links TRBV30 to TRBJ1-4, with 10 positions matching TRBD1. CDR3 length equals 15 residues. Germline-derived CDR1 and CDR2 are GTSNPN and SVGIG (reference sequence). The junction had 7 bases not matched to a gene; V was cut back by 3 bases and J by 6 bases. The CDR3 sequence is CAWSGQGGMYEKLFF. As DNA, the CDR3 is TGTGCCTGGAGCGGACAGGGGGGAATGTATGAAAAACTGTTTTTT.

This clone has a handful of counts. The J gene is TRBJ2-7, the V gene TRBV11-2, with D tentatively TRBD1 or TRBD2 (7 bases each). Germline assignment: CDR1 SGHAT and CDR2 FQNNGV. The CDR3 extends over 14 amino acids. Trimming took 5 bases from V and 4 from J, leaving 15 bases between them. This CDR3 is CASSPWQGGYEQYF. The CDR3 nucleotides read TGTGCCAGCAGCCCCTGGCAGGGGGGGTACGAGCAGTACTTC.

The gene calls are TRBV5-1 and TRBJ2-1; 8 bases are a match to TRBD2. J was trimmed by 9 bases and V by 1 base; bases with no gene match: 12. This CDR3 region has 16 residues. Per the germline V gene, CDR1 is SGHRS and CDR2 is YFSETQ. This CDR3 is CASSLLREASAGEQFF. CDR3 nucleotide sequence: TGCGCCAGCAGCTTGTTGCGGGAGGCCAGTGCGGGTGAGCAGTTCTTC.

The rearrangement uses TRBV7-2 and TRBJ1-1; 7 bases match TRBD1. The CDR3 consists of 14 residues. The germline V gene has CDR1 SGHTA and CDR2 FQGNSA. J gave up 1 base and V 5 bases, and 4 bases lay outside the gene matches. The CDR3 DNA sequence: TGTGCCAGCAGCCCGGGGACAGCGAACACTGAAGCTTTCTTT. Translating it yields CASSPGTANTEAFF.

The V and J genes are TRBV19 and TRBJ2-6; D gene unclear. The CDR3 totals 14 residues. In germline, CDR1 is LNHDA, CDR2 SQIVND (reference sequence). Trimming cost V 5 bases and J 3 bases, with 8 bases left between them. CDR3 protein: CASSPGSGANVLTF. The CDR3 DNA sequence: TGTGCCAGTAGTCCCGGTAGTGGGGCCAACGTCCTGACTTTC. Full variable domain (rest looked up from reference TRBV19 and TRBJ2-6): DGGITQSPKYLFRKEGQNVTLSCEQNLNHDAMYWYRQDPGQGLRLIYYSQIVNDFQKGDIAEGYSVSREKKESFPLTVTSAQKNPTAFYLCASSPGSGANVLTFGAGSRLTVL.